The rows below give T cell receptor beta chains drawn from one sample of a study of cytomegalovirus exposure and HLA in healthy donors. Profiling relied on immunoSEQ multiplex PCR, and the TCRdb table lists in-frame clones only, not all of them. This table has approximately 100,000 clones, 75% appearing once. Input material: PBMCs. These receptors all stem from a man aged 50-60 years in good health and CMV-seronegative. CDR3s include the opening cysteine and the closing phenylalanine or tryptophan. The D gene is left open where the match is weak. Rows give clone size only sometimes, using once, few, many, or a class for an expanded clone.

>TRBD2|TRBV2|-|TRBJ2-1
TGTGCCAGCAGCCCCGTGGCTAGCGGGGGTTACAATGAGCAGTTCTTC
CASSPVASGGYNEQFF
>-|TRBV27|-|TRBJ2-7
TGTGCCAGCAGTGTTTCGGGGTACGAGCAGTACTTC
CASSVSGYEQYF
>-|TRBV5-1|-|TRBJ2-3
TGCGCCAGCAGCTGGAGGGACTTCCTCTCTCCTTATACGCAGTATTTT
CASSWRDFLSPYTQYF
>-|TRBV9|-|TRBJ2-3
TGTGCCAGCAGCGTATCGAGTACCACAGATACGCAGTATTTT
CASSVSSTTDTQYF
>-|TRBV28|-|TRBJ1-4
TGTGCCGCCTCAGCGGGGATTTTGGAAAAACTGTTTTTT
CAASAGILEKLFF
>TRBD1|TRBV7-2|few|TRBJ1-1
TGTGCCAGCACCCTAGGGGCAGGGGGTAGCACTGAAGCTTTCTTT
CASTLGAGGSTEAFF
>TRBD1|TRBV2|-|TRBJ1-1
TGTGCCAGCAGCCGAGGGACAGTATTGAACACTGAAGCTTTCTTT
CASSRGTVLNTEAFF
>-|TRBV6-1|-|TRBJ2-7
TGTGCCAGCAGTGACAGAGGGGGGGGTCCCTACGAGCAGTACTTC
CASSDRGGGPYEQYF
>-|TRBV6-5|-|TRBJ1-1
TGTGCCAGCAACCAGGGCGACATGAACACTGAAGCTTTCTTT
CASNQGDMNTEAFF
>-|TRBV6-4|-|TRBJ1-5
TGTGCCAGCAGCGCCCCTGACAACGTGGTTCTCCGGCGCGATCAGCCCCAGCATTTT
CASSAPDNVVLRRDQPQHF
>TRBD1|TRBV5-6|-|TRBJ1-2
TGTGCCAGCAGATCCGGGACAGGGGACGGTAACTATGGCTACACCTTC
CASRSGTGDGNYGYTF
>TRBD1|TRBV6-1|-|TRBJ1-1
TGTGCCGGGCGGACAGGGAGTCCCCACACTGAAGCTTTCTTT
CAGRTGSPHTEAFF
>TRBD2|TRBV11-2|once|TRBJ2-7
TGTGCCAGCAGCGGTAGCGGGAGGAGGGGCGAGCAGTACTTC
CASSGSGRRGEQYF
>TRBD2|TRBV10-3|few|TRBJ2-1
TGTGCCATCAGGCAGGGACTAGCGGGCTACAATGAGCAGTTCTTC
CAIRQGLAGYNEQFF
>-|TRBV6-5|-|TRBJ2-7
TGTGCCAGCACTAGCGAAACCTCCTACGAGCAGTACTTC
CASTSETSYEQYF
>-|TRBV14|-|TRBJ2-3
TGTGCCAGCAGCCAGTACACAGATACGCAGTATTTT
CASSQYTDTQYF
>TRBD2|TRBV2|few|TRBJ2-1
TGTGCCAGCAGTGACAGCGGGAGGGTGACTGAGCAGTTCTTC
CASSDSGRVTEQFF
>-|TRBV10-3|-|TRBJ1-5
TGTGCCATCAGTGGGAGGGGTGGGGGTGAGATGCCCCAGCATTTT
CAISGRGGGEMPQHF
>TRBD2|TRBV11-2|-|TRBJ2-7
TGTGCCAGCAGCTTTAGCGGGGCTTCCTACGAGCAGTACTTC
CASSFSGASYEQYF
>TRBD1|TRBV5-1|-|TRBJ2-2
TGCGCCAGCAGCTTAAAGTGGGACAGGGATCACGGGGAGCTGTTTTTT
CASSLKWDRDHGELFF
>-|TRBV30|once|TRBJ1-1
TGTGCCTGGAGCTTGTCCGGAGCTGAAGCTTTCTTT
CAWSLSGAEAFF
>TRBD1|TRBV5-1|-|TRBJ2-5
TGCGCCAGCAGCCCGGGGACAGGAAAAGAGACCCAGTACTTC
CASSPGTGKETQYF
>-|TRBV18|-|TRBJ2-2
TGTGCCAGCTCTCCGGTTGTTGGCGGGGAGCTGTTTTTT
CASSPVVGGELFF
>TRBD2|TRBV29-1|once|TRBJ2-5
TGCAGCGTTTCCCCAATTGGGGGGGACCAAAGGACCCAGTACTTC
CSVSPIGGDQRTQYF
>TRBD1|TRBV11-3|-|TRBJ2-1
TGTGCCAGCAGCTTGATGGGGACAGGTTCCTACAATGAGCAGTTCTTC
CASSLMGTGSYNEQFF
>TRBD2|TRBV4-2|-|TRBJ2-3
TGTGCCAGCAGAAGGACTAGCGGGACTGATACGCAGTATTTT
CASRRTSGTDTQYF
>TRBD2|TRBV14|-|TRBJ2-5
TGTGCCAGCAGCCAAGAACTAGCGGAAGAGACCCAGTACTTC
CASSQELAEETQYF
>-|TRBV10-2|-|TRBJ2-3
TGCGCCAGCAGGGGCCAGGGCGCAGATACGCAGTATTTT
CASRGQGADTQYF
>-|TRBV18|-|TRBJ2-5
TGTGCCAGCTCCTCAACGCGGGCGCGGCAAGAGACCCAGTACTTC
CASSSTRARQETQYF
>TRBD2|TRBV7-8|-|TRBJ2-3
TGTGCCAGCAGCTCCTACTATAGCGGGGGGGCCGATACGCAGTATTTT
CASSSYYSGGADTQYF
>-|TRBV5-1|-|TRBJ1-1
TGCGCCAGCAGCTCGGATCCAGAGGGGAACACTGAAGCTTTCTTT
CASSSDPEGNTEAFF